The 12 T cell receptor beta chains presented below share a single source sample, sequenced in a study of blood T cell repertoires in COVID-19. Repertoires were generated with immunoSEQ multiplex PCR, while TCRdb's copy carries only in-frame clones and drops some. The repertoire consists of 200,000 to 250,000 clones, with 86% occurring once and the leading ten covering roughly 6.2%. The sequenced material came from peripheral blood. The origin of the receptors is a woman of 80 years or more with COVID-19, enrolled during active disease.

The table lists this clone with a count of one. CDR3 sequence (DNA): TGTGCCAGCCGGCCCGGACGGGAAGGCTACACCTTC. Protein product: CASRPGREGYTF. The chain couples TRBV2 to TRBJ1-2; D gene uncertain. Per the germline V gene, CDR1 is SNHLY and CDR2 is FYNNEI. The CDR3 runs to 12 residues. With 8 bases removed from V and 8 bases from J, the gap between germline ends came to 15 bases. Combining the CDR3 with reference TRBV2 and TRBJ1-2 gives the whole variable domain EPEVTQTPSHQVTQMGQEVILRCVPISNHLYFYWYRQILGQKVEFLVSFYNNEISEKSEIFDDQFSVERPDGSNFTLKIRSTKLEDSAMYFCASRPGREGYTFGSGTRLTVV.

The chain carries TRBV27 and TRBJ1-6, with 8 bases matching TRBD1. J lost 7 bases, V lost 6 bases, and 11 bases had no gene match. The CDR3 covers 16 residues. Germline CDR1 MNHEY, CDR2 SMNVEV (reference sequence). The CDR3 loop reads CASSLGVTGVNSPLHF. The CDR3 nucleotides are TGTGCCAGCAGCCTTGGGGTGACAGGGGTGAATTCACCCCTCCACTTT.

This clone was seen only once. The rearrangement uses TRBV6-1 and TRBJ2-1; 7 bases fit TRBD2. This CDR3 contains 15 residues. V lost 7 bases, J lost 4 bases, and 10 bases stayed unmatched. Germline V CDR1 and CDR2: MNHNS, SASEGT. CDR3 in amino acids: CASTPPSGAYNEQFF. CDR3 sequence (DNA): TGTGCCAGCACTCCACCTAGCGGAGCTTACAATGAGCAGTTCTTC.

This clone came up a few times. The V and J genes are TRBV9 and TRBJ2-5; D uncertain. The CDR3 has 13 residues. V was pared by 4 bases and J by 5 bases, with 12 bases between. Germline loops: CDR1 SGDLS, CDR2 YYNGEE. CDR3 loop: CASSFLDWETQYF. The CDR3 coding sequence is TGTGCCAGCAGCTTCTTAGATTGGGAGACCCAGTACTTC.

This chain connects TRBV29-1 to TRBJ1-2; no clear D gene. CDR1 is SQVTM, CDR2 ANQGSEA, per germline. This CDR3 region has 11 residues. The V gene lost 4 bases and the J gene lost 0 bases, with 3 bases spanning the gap. CDR3 nucleotide sequence: TGCAGCGTTGCAGCTAACTATGGCTACACCTTC. Translation gives CSVAANYGYTF.

The chain uses TRBV10-3 and TRBJ1-3; 7 positions agree with TRBD1. With V trimmed by 5 bases and J by 4 bases, 2 bases remained unmatched. The CDR3 consists of 13 residues. Germline V gene sequence: CDR1 ENHRY, CDR2 SYGVKD. The CDR3 region is CAISPGQGNTIYF. The CDR3 bases are TGTGCCATCAGTCCGGGACAGGGAAACACCATATATTTT.

V usage is TRBV30 and J usage is TRBJ1-1, with TRBD1 as a possible D gene (5 bases). The CDR3 loop spans 14 amino acids. Trimming stripped 2 bases from V and 1 base from J, with 11 bases between. CDR1 is GTSNPN and CDR2 is SVGIG in the germline V gene (reference sequence). CDR3 nucleotides: TGTGCCTGGAGTACTGGACACGGGAACACTGAAGCTTTCTTT. Its protein is CAWSTGHGNTEAFF.

The chain combines TRBV5-1 with TRBJ2-1; TRBD1 matches 7 bases. The CDR3 length is 15 residues. Per the germline V gene, CDR1 is SGHRS and CDR2 is YFSETQ. Unmatched junction bases numbered 5, after V lost 0 bases and J lost 5 bases. The CDR3 reads CASSLGPTGDNEQFF. CDR3 nucleotide sequence: TGCGCCAGCAGCTTGGGCCCCACAGGGGACAATGAGCAGTTCTTC. The full variable domain, rest sourced from reference TRBV5-1 and TRBJ2-1, is KAGVTQTPRYLIKTRGQQVTLSCSPISGHRSVSWYQQTPGQGLQFLFEYFSETQRNKGNFPGRFSGRQFSNSRSEMNVSTLELGDSALYLCASSLGPTGDNEQFFGPGTRLTVL.

The rearrangement joins TRBV10-3 to TRBJ1-1; D might be TRBD1 (5 bases). The CDR3 is made up of 12 amino acids. Germline values: CDR1 ENHRY, CDR2 SYGVKD. Trimming took 11 bases from V and 0 from J, leaving 10 bases between them. The chain's CDR3 is CALHRMNTEAFF. CDR3 DNA: TGTGCCCTCCACAGGATGAACACTGAAGCTTTCTTT.

The rearrangement links TRBV6-5 to TRBJ1-6, with D possibly being TRBD1 (5 bases). This CDR3 has 15 amino acids. The ends were cut back, 5 bases at V and 5 bases at J, with 13 bases in the middle. The germline gives CDR1 MNHEY, CDR2 SVGAGI. CDR3 amino acids: CASSRSPGNNSPLHF. In DNA form, the CDR3 reads TGTGCCAGCAGTAGATCGCCAGGGAATAATTCACCCCTCCACTTT.

In regard to this clone: At the DNA level, this CDR3 is encoded by other sequences in the same sample as well. The chain is built from TRBV7-2 and TRBJ2-1; 11 nucleotides match TRBD2. This CDR3 has 15 residues. CDR1 SGHTA and CDR2 FQGNSA come from the germline V gene. Trimming at V came to 4 bases and at J to 4 bases, leaving 3 bases not matched to a gene. CDR3 in amino acids: CASSSTSGGYNEQFF. The CDR3 DNA reads TGTGCCAGCAGCTCCACTAGCGGGGGATACAATGAGCAGTTCTTC. Together with reference TRBV7-2 and TRBJ2-1, the CDR3 gives the full variable domain: GAGVSQSPSNKVTEKGKDVELRCDPISGHTALYWYRQSLGQGLEFLIYFQGNSAPDKSGLPSDRFSAERTGGSVSTLTIQRTQQEDSAVYLCASSSTSGGYNEQFFGPGTRLTVL.

The chain recombines TRBV28 with TRBJ1-4, with a possible D match to TRBD1 (5 bases). The CDR3 spans 13 residues. Germline V CDR1 and CDR2: MDHEN, SYDVKM. Trimming removed 1 base at V and 8 bases at J, with 8 bases between. CDR3 coding DNA: TGTGCCAGCAGTTTATCAGGGAGGGAAAAACTGTTTTTT. Encoded protein: CASSLSGREKLFF.